The 3 T cell receptor beta chains below come from one sample, sequenced in a study of T cell responses to AZD1222 COVID-19 vaccine. The repertoire was sequenced with immunoSEQ multiplex PCR; TCRdb's copy has only in-frame clones and lacks some. The sample shows about 130,000 clones, approximately 94% of them seen only once. The sequencing here drew on peripheral blood, taken on day 0 of AZD1222 vaccination. The receptor set was obtained from an adult in good health.

The V and J genes are TRBV27 and TRBJ2-3; 15 bases are shared with TRBD2. With V trimmed by 5 bases and J by 2 bases, 8 bases remained unmatched. The CDR3 is made up of 18 amino acids. Germline V gene sequence: CDR1 MNHEY, CDR2 SMNVEV (reference sequence). The CDR3 coding sequence is TGTGCCAGCAGTAACCGGTGGACTAGCGGGAGGGCCACAGATACGCAGTATTTT. This translates into CASSNRWTSGRATDTQYF.

The chain joins TRBV14 to TRBJ2-5; the match to TRBD2 covers 7 bases. The CDR3 contains 15 residues. J lost 2 bases, V lost 5 bases, and 8 bases had no gene match. Germline CDR1 reads SGHDN; CDR2 reads FVKESK. The CDR3 spells CASSLGLLNQETQYF. In nucleotides, the CDR3 is TGTGCCAGCAGCTTGGGACTACTTAATCAAGAGACCCAGTACTTC.

This clone has just one count. This chain joins TRBV4-2 and TRBJ1-4, with unresolved D. V was trimmed by 0 bases and J by 1 base, leaving 12 bases between them. The CDR3 totals 17 residues. Per germline, CDR1 LGHNA and CDR2 YNFKEQ. Written as DNA, the CDR3 is TGTGCCAGCAGCCAAGATCTGAACACCTTAACTAATGAAAAACTGTTTTTT. Its protein product is CASSQDLNTLTNEKLFF.